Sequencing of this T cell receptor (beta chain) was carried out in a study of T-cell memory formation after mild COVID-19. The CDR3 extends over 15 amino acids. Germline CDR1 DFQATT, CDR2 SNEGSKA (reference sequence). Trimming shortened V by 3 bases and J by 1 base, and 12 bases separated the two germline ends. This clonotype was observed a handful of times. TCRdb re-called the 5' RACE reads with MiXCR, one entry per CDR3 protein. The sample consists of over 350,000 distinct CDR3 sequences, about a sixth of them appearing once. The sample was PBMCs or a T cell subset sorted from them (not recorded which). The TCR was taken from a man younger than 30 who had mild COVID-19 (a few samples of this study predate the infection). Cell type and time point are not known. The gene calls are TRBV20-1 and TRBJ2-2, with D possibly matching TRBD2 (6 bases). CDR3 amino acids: CSARVAAMNTGELFF. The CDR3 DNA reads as TGCAGTGCTAGGGTAGCGGCCATGAACACCGGGGAGCTGTTTTTT.